This TCR beta chain was found in a study of OX40 agonist ivuxolimab in advanced cancers. Study overall: Ivuxolimab, an agonistic anti-OX40 (CD134) antibody, was given to patients. Prior checkpoint blockade (anti-PD-1, anti-PD-L1 or anti-CTLA-4) was permitted; around 40% had it.

Study-wide findings and caveats: CD4+ and CD8+ blood T cells expanded clonally by week 6 at 0.1 to 3.0 mg/kg.

This CDR3 is 15 amino acids long. CDR1 and CDR2 from the germline V gene are SGDLS and YYNGEE. Trimming took 0 bases from V and 3 from J, leaving 13 bases between them. With autoimmune disease history or systemic immunosuppression, patients were excluded. A word on this clone: Antigen: not known.

TCRdb's table, derived via immunoSEQ multiplex PCR, lists solely in-frame clones and lacks some. The data contain 35,000 to 55,000 clones, 85% to 95% of them singletons. The source was CD4+ or CD8+ T cells sorted from blood, collected in a trial of the OX40 agonist ivuxolimab. The rearrangement links TRBV9 to TRBJ2-7; D uncertain. The sequence came from an adult with an advanced solid tumor such as melanoma, head and neck, liver or kidney cancer. The CDR3 spells CASSVDSIWGYEQYF. The CDR3 bases are TGTGCCAGCAGCGTAGATTCGATTTGGGGCTACGAGCAGTACTTC.